One and the same sample provided the 5 T cell receptor beta chains below, sequenced in a study of long-term antiretroviral therapy in people with HIV. The run of the v3.0 immunoSEQ assay was at survey level. Assay: immunoSEQ multiplex PCR; the TCRdb copy retains only in-frame clones and omits some. The data contain 30,000 or so clones, more than 80% of them singletons. This sample comprised unsorted PBMCs, obtained 5 to 5.5 years after starting antiretroviral therapy. The receptors shown here come from a woman aged 40 to 55 with HIV.

The chain recombines TRBV5-5 with TRBJ2-7, with a weak D call TRBD1 (5 bases). CDR1 and CDR2 from the germline V gene are SGHKS and YYEKEE (reference sequence). The CDR3 runs to 13 residues. Trimming shortened V by 4 bases and J by 5 bases, and 13 bases separated the two germline ends. The CDR3 bases are TGTGCCAGCAGCCTCTCTCAGGGTAACGAGCAGTACTTC. As protein: CASSLSQGNEQYF.

This clone was seen a single time. This chain links TRBV4-3 with TRBJ2-3; maybe TRBD2 (6 bases). This CDR3 contains 16 residues. CDR1 is LGHNA, CDR2 YSLEER, per germline. The V end was cut by 1 base, the J end by 8 bases, with 19 bases between. CDR3 coding DNA: TGCGCCAGCAGCCAAGGTATTACTAGACCGGAGGGTACGCAGTATTTT. Protein sequence: CASSQGITRPEGTQYF.

The V and J genes are TRBV7-9 and TRBJ1-5, with 10 bases lining up with TRBD1. Germline CDR1 reads SEHNR; CDR2 reads FQNEAQ (reference sequence). V gave up 6 bases and J gave up 4 bases; unmatched junction bases: 6. This CDR3 contains 15 residues. The CDR3 reads CASSPGTGENQPQHF. CDR3 in DNA: TGTGCCAGCAGTCCCGGGACAGGGGAAAATCAGCCCCAGCATTTT.

This chain links TRBV30 with TRBJ1-6; a weak D match, TRBD1 (5 bases). The V end was cut by 4 bases, the J end by 4 bases, with 14 bases between. Germline CDR1 and CDR2: GTSNPN and SVGIG (reference sequence). CDR3 length equals 15 residues. The CDR3 DNA sequence: TGTGCCTGGAATGAGTTGGGGACGTATAATTCACCCCTCCACTTT. Protein sequence: CAWNELGTYNSPLHF.

This clone was counted between two and nine times. The V call is TRBV19, the J call TRBJ1-1; D might be TRBD1 (6 bases). Trimming shortened V by 7 bases and J by 1 base, and 16 bases separated the two germline ends. This CDR3 spans 15 amino acids. The germline V gene has CDR1 LNHDA and CDR2 SQIVND (reference sequence). CDR3: CASNDYRAGNTEAFF. The CDR3 bases are TGTGCCAGTAACGACTACAGGGCGGGGAACACTGAAGCTTTCTTT.